The 22 T cell receptor beta chains below all came from one sample that was sequenced in a study of blood T cell repertoires in COVID-19. The table came from immunoSEQ multiplex PCR; TCRdb's copy has only in-frame clones and leaves some out. Among about 350,000 clones listed, around nine tenths were seen once. The sequencing input was peripheral blood. Every receptor here comes from a woman aged 55-70 years with COVID-19, enrolled during active disease.

The chain couples TRBV21-1 to TRBJ2-7; the DNA was not compared with TRBD1, the D call given in the table. TRBV21-1 is deemed a pseudogene. This CDR3 has 16 residues. The CDR3 DNA is TGTGCCCCCCGAGGGTTAAAACAGGGGGCGAAGAACGAGCAGTACTTC. This translates into CAPRGLKQGAKNEQYF.

The chain has TRBV7-2 and TRBJ2-5; TRBD1 matches 10 bases. With V trimmed by 5 bases and J by 3 bases, 6 bases remained unmatched. From germline, CDR1 is SGHTA and CDR2 FQGNSA. The CDR3 has 15 residues. CDR3 DNA sequence: TGTGCCAGCAGCCCTAGACAGGGGGCGAAAGAGACCCAGTACTTC. Translated, it gives CASSPRQGAKETQYF.

This clone was picked up one time. The rearrangement joins TRBV29-1 to TRBJ2-5, with D possibly matching TRBD2 (5 bases). Trimming removed 4 bases from V and 3 bases from J, with 6 bases in between. Germline assignment: CDR1 SQVTM and CDR2 ANQGSEA. The CDR3 runs to 11 residues. The CDR3: CSVAGKETQYF. CDR3 DNA: TGCAGCGTTGCGGGGAAAGAGACCCAGTACTTC.

This clone was seen only a few times. DNA of the CDR3: TGTGCCACCAGCAGCCCCGGGGGATTTAGCGGGGGTGCAGATACGCAGTATTTT. Its protein product is CATSSPGGFSGGADTQYF. This chain uses TRBV15 with TRBJ2-3, with 9 bases fitting TRBD2. V dropped 3 bases and J dropped 4; count of bases not matched to a gene: 14. Germline CDR1 reads LNHNV; CDR2 reads YYDKDF (reference sequence). The length of the CDR3 is 18 residues.

This sequence joins TRBV6-2 or TRBV6-3 and TRBJ1-2; weak D call: TRBD1 (6 bases). The V gene's germline CDR1 is MNHEY and CDR2 SVGEGT. Trimming stripped 6 bases from V and 2 bases from J, with 10 bases between. The CDR3 runs to 13 residues. Here the CDR3 DNA reads TGTGCCAGCAGCCTAGACAGGAACTATGGCTACACCTTC. Translation gives CASSLDRNYGYTF.

V is TRBV6-5 and J is TRBJ1-5; the D is unclear. Germline V gene sequence: CDR1 MNHEY, CDR2 SVGAGI. V was pared by 7 bases and J by 6 bases, with 16 bases between. This CDR3 is 14 amino acids long. This CDR3 is CASKLRSHAQPQHF. DNA of the CDR3: TGTGCCAGCAAACTCCGGAGTCATGCTCAGCCCCAGCATTTT.

The rearrangement uses TRBV4-2 and TRBJ1-4; tentative D call: TRBD1 (5 bases). V lost 2 bases and J 1 base, leaving 8 bases between the germline ends. Germline V gene sequence: CDR1 LGHNA, CDR2 YNFKEQ. The CDR3 has 15 amino acids. CDR3 in amino acids: CASSQRGRTNEKLFF. The CDR3 bases are TGTGCCAGCAGCCAACGGGGGAGAACTAATGAAAAACTGTTTTTT.

In DNA, the CDR3 is TGTGCCACCAGCAGTACGGACAGGGGCTATGGATCCTCCTATGGCTACACCTTC. Protein product: CATSSTDRGYGSSYGYTF. The J gene is TRBJ1-2, the V gene TRBV15; 9 positions match TRBD1. CDR1 LNHNV and CDR2 YYDKDF come from the germline V gene (reference sequence). Trimming took 3 bases from V and 4 from J; bases not matched to a gene: 15. The CDR3 has 18 residues.

This clone was recorded a few times. The rearrangement uses TRBV7-9 and TRBJ2-2, with D unresolved. Trimming removed 5 bases at V and 4 bases at J, with 17 bases between. The CDR3 length is 16 residues. Looked up from germline, CDR1 is SEHNR and CDR2 is FQNEAQ (reference sequence). For the CDR3, the DNA is TGTGCCAGCAGCCCAGCGTTGGGTTTTATCACCGGGGAGCTGTTTTTT. Translation gives CASSPALGFITGELFF.

The chain combines TRBV11-3 with TRBJ2-1, with 8 bases fitting TRBD2. Germline trimming cut 0 bases from V and 11 bases from J; bases unmatched to any gene: 9. The CDR3 is 15 residues long. Germline CDR1 and CDR2: SGHNT and YENEEA. CDR3 sequence: CASSLEGSGIPQQFF. The CDR3 DNA reads TGTGCCAGCAGCTTAGAGGGTAGCGGGATCCCCCAGCAGTTCTTC.

Written as DNA, the CDR3 is TGTGCCAGCAGCTTAACGCTAGGGACAGGGAGCTACGAGCAGTACTTC. Translation gives CASSLTLGTGSYEQYF. The gene calls are TRBV11-2 and TRBJ2-7, with TRBD1 identical over 9 bases. The ends lost 2 bases at V and 3 bases at J; junction bases unmatched: 8. The germline gives CDR1 SGHAT, CDR2 FQNNGV. CDR3 length equals 16 residues.

This rearrangement joins TRBV7-6 to TRBJ1-1; weak D call: TRBD1 (6 bases). Germline V gene sequence: CDR1 SGHVS, CDR2 FNYEAQ. This CDR3 has 16 residues. The ends were cut back, 2 bases at V and 0 bases at J, with 13 bases in the middle. The CDR3 DNA reads TGTGCCAGCAGCTTAAAAGTGGGACAAATGAACACTGAAGCTTTCTTT. Protein: CASSLKVGQMNTEAFF.

The V gene is TRBV3-1 (or the pseudogene TRBV3-2), the J gene TRBJ2-1, with 11 bases aligning to TRBD2. The J segment lost 6 bases and the V segment lost 4 bases, leaving 8 bases of the junction unmatched. The CDR3 consists of 16 residues. Germline V gene data show CDR1 as LGHDT and CDR2 as YNNKEL (reference sequence). The DNA for the CDR3 is TGTGCCAGCAGCCGAAATAGCGGGGGGGCCGGCAATGAGCAGTTCTTC. The encoded protein is CASSRNSGGAGNEQFF.

CDR3 nucleotide sequence: TGTGCCAGCATGCGTAGCCAAGAGACCCAGTACTTC. Protein: CASMRSQETQYF. The rearrangement uses TRBV2 and TRBJ2-5; D call uncertain. This CDR3 is built from 12 residues. V lost 7 bases, J lost 1 base, and 7 bases lay in between. The germline V gene has CDR1 SNHLY and CDR2 FYNNEI.

Only a few counts were recorded for this clone. The chain has TRBV25-1 and TRBJ1-4, with D unresolved. The V end lost 3 bases, the J end lost 3 bases, and 8 bases lay between the germline ends. Germline V gives CDR1 MGHDK, CDR2 SYGVNS. The CDR3 length is 14 residues. In DNA form, the CDR3 reads TGTGCCAGCAGTGAGGCTTGGTCTAATGAAAAACTGTTTTTT. The encoded protein is CASSEAWSNEKLFF. Using reference TRBV25-1 and TRBJ1-4 for the parts outside the CDR3, the full variable domain is EADIYQTPRYLVIGTGKKITLECSQTMGHDKMYWYQQDPGMELHLIHYSYGVNSTEKGDLSSESTVSRIRTEHFPLTLESARPSHTSQYLCASSEAWSNEKLFFGSGTQLSVL.

V is TRBV5-1 and J is TRBJ2-3; 11 bases match TRBD2. Germline V CDR1 and CDR2: SGHRS, YFSETQ. CDR3 size: 17 residues. V was clipped by 0 bases and J by 4 bases; unmatched bases: 7. The CDR3 DNA reads as TGCGCCAGCAGCTTGGGTTCTAGCGGGGGGCCCGCAGATACGCAGTATTTT. It specifies CASSLGSSGGPADTQYF. Complete variable domain (other parts from reference TRBV5-1 and TRBJ2-3): KAGVTQTPRYLIKTRGQQVTLSCSPISGHRSVSWYQQTPGQGLQFLFEYFSETQRNKGNFPGRFSGRQFSNSRSEMNVSTLELGDSALYLCASSLGSSGGPADTQYFGPGTRLTVL.

The chain joins TRBV20-1 to TRBJ1-6; 8 bases fit TRBD1. Germline V gene lookup returns CDR1 DFQATT and CDR2 SNEGSKA (reference sequence). The CDR3 is made up of 15 amino acids. Trimming removed 3 bases from V and 7 bases from J; junction bases left unmatched: 8. CDR3 in amino acids: CSASARGQLNSPLHF. CDR3 DNA sequence: TGCAGTGCTAGTGCCAGGGGGCAATTAAATTCACCCCTCCACTTT.

The chain joins TRBV2 to TRBJ2-5, with D tentatively TRBD2 (6 bases). This CDR3 comprises 15 residues. Looked up from germline, CDR1 is SNHLY and CDR2 is FYNNEI. The germline V and J ends were trimmed by 4 bases and 5 bases, with 17 bases remaining between them. For the CDR3, the DNA is TGTGCCAGCAGTGGGGGCGGAGGGGAGCGGGAGACCCAGTACTTC. Translation gives CASSGGGGERETQYF.

This clone was picked up a small number of times. The chain joins TRBV5-6 to TRBJ1-1; no firm D call. The CDR3 sequence is 12 residues long. V was pared by 4 bases and J by 5 bases, with 9 bases between. Germline V lookup: CDR1 SGHDT, CDR2 YYEEEE. CDR3 bases: TGTGCCAGCAGCCGGCGGGTGACTGAAGCTTTCTTT. Translating it yields CASSRRVTEAFF.

J is TRBJ1-5 and V is TRBV19, with a weak D call TRBD1 (5 bases). V was cut by 6 bases and J by 0 bases, with 9 bases left in between. CDR1 is LNHDA, CDR2 SQIVND, per germline (reference sequence). The CDR3 is 14 residues long. The CDR3 is CASSWGGSNQPQHF. In DNA form, the CDR3 reads TGTGCCAGTAGCTGGGGGGGTAGCAATCAGCCCCAGCATTTT.

V and J are TRBV2 and TRBJ2-5, with TRBD2 identical over 9 bases. The CDR3 covers 17 residues. Germline trimming cut 1 base from V and 1 base from J; bases unmatched to any gene: 7. Germline V gives CDR1 SNHLY, CDR2 FYNNEI. CDR3 sequence reads: CASSEGSGGLSQETQYF. CDR3 bases: TGTGCCAGCAGTGAAGGTAGCGGGGGCCTTTCCCAAGAGACCCAGTACTTC.

The chain is built from TRBV3-1 (or the pseudogene TRBV3-2) and TRBJ2-3; possible D gene TRBD2, 6 bases. V lost 1 base and J lost 0, with 11 bases in between. CDR3 size: 16 residues. Germline-derived CDR1 and CDR2 are LGHDT and YNNKEL (reference sequence). For the CDR3, the DNA is TGTGCCAGCAGCCAAGCGACGGGGGTTAGCACAGATACGCAGTATTTT. It codes for CASSQATGVSTDTQYF.